This is a list of T cell receptor beta chains from one sample in a study of blood T cells in healthy people across ages. TCRdb passed the 5' RACE reads through MiXCR, listing each CDR3 protein once. The table records about 800,000 distinct CDR3 sequences, 58% of them present only once. Sample: blood. These receptors all stem from a man younger than 40 in good health. Both conserved end residues are part of each CDR3. D genes are given only for firm matches. Not every row has a clone size; where given, it reads once, few, many or a size class.

d_gene: .; v_gene: TRBV2; j_gene: TRBJ2-7; abundance: few; CDR3aa: CASSVVYEQYF; CDR3nt: TGTGCCAGCAGTGTGGTTTACGAGCAGTACTTC
d_gene: TRBD2; v_gene: TRBV6-5; j_gene: TRBJ2-1; abundance: few; CDR3aa: CASSYSSDRSGRSHEQFF; CDR3nt: TGTGCCAGCAGTTACTCATCCGATCGTAGCGGGAGATCCCATGAGCAGTTCTTC
d_gene: .; v_gene: TRBV20-1; j_gene: TRBJ2-3; abundance: .; CDR3aa: CSARDTHGASDTQYF; CDR3nt: TGCAGTGCTAGAGATACACATGGGGCTTCAGATACGCAGTATTTT
d_gene: .; v_gene: TRBV6-5; j_gene: TRBJ2-3; abundance: .; CDR3aa: CATKGADTQYF; CDR3nt: TGTGCCACAAAGGGGGCAGATACGCAGTATTTT
d_gene: .; v_gene: TRBV24-1; j_gene: TRBJ1-2; abundance: .; CDR3aa: CATSDPDRTYGYTF; CDR3nt: TGTGCCACCAGTGATCCGGACAGAACCTATGGCTACACCTTC
d_gene: .; v_gene: TRBV7-2; j_gene: TRBJ2-1; abundance: .; CDR3aa: CASSLDPGSYNEQFF; CDR3nt: TGTGCCAGCAGCTTAGATCCGGGATCCTACAATGAGCAGTTCTTC
d_gene: .; v_gene: TRBV2; j_gene: TRBJ2-5; abundance: .; CDR3aa: CASRGNTGGRQYF; CDR3nt: TGTGCCAGCAGAGGAAACACGGGGGGCAGGCAGTACTTC
d_gene: .; v_gene: TRBV5-6; j_gene: TRBJ1-1; abundance: .; CDR3aa: CASSLGGKTEAFF; CDR3nt: TGTGCCAGCAGCTTGGGCGGTAAGACTGAAGCTTTCTTT
d_gene: TRBD1; v_gene: TRBV7-2; j_gene: TRBJ2-7; abundance: .; CDR3aa: CASSSGSRDRGQGNEQYF; CDR3nt: TGTGCCAGCAGCTCTGGGTCCCGGGACAGGGGGCAGGGGAACGAGCAGTACTTC
d_gene: .; v_gene: TRBV4-3; j_gene: TRBJ1-1; abundance: .; CDR3aa: CASSQDKLYQNTEAFF; CDR3nt: TGCGCCAGCAGCCAAGATAAGTTATATCAGAACACTGAAGCTTTCTTT
d_gene: TRBD2; v_gene: TRBV30; j_gene: TRBJ2-7; abundance: .; CDR3aa: CAWRRSSGLSSYEQYF; CDR3nt: TGTGCCTGGAGGCGATCTAGCGGCCTGAGCTCCTACGAGCAGTACTTC
d_gene: TRBD2; v_gene: TRBV6-2/TRBV6-3; j_gene: TRBJ2-7; abundance: .; CDR3aa: CASSFLGLAGYEQYF; CDR3nt: TGTGCCAGCAGCTTCCTAGGACTAGCGGGTTACGAGCAGTACTTC
d_gene: .; v_gene: TRBV5-6; j_gene: TRBJ1-2; abundance: .; CDR3aa: CASSWDHSTHGYTF; CDR3nt: TGTGCCAGCAGCTGGGATCACAGTACCCATGGCTACACCTTC
d_gene: .; v_gene: TRBV3-1; j_gene: TRBJ1-2; abundance: once; CDR3aa: CASSQGPIVYGYTF; CDR3nt: TGTGCCAGCAGCCAGGGACCTATTGTCTATGGCTACACCTTC
d_gene: .; v_gene: TRBV6-2/TRBV6-3; j_gene: TRBJ2-7; abundance: few; CDR3aa: CASGHSYEQYF; CDR3nt: TGTGCCAGCGGACACTCCTACGAGCAGTACTTC
d_gene: TRBD1; v_gene: TRBV5-6; j_gene: TRBJ1-2; abundance: .; CDR3aa: CASSWGTGGSGYTF; CDR3nt: TGTGCCAGCAGCTGGGGGACAGGGGGCTCCGGCTACACCTTC
d_gene: .; v_gene: TRBV10-3; j_gene: TRBJ2-7; abundance: .; CDR3aa: CAISPVRGEQYF; CDR3nt: TGTGCCATCAGCCCGGTTAGAGGAGAGCAGTACTTC
d_gene: .; v_gene: TRBV6-1; j_gene: TRBJ2-1; abundance: .; CDR3aa: CAICRTFRNEQFF; CDR3nt: TGTGCCATCTGTAGGACCTTTCGCAATGAGCAGTTCTTC
d_gene: TRBD2; v_gene: TRBV29-1; j_gene: TRBJ2-5; abundance: .; CDR3aa: CSSRLADETQYF; CDR3nt: TGCAGCTCAAGACTAGCGGACGAGACCCAGTACTTC
d_gene: TRBD2; v_gene: TRBV7-6; j_gene: TRBJ2-7; abundance: few; CDR3aa: CASTLTSGAGDEQYF; CDR3nt: TGTGCCAGCACCTTGACTAGCGGTGCGGGGGACGAGCAGTACTTC
d_gene: TRBD1; v_gene: TRBV27; j_gene: TRBJ2-1; abundance: .; CDR3aa: CASSPSQGELGNEQFF; CDR3nt: TGTGCCAGCAGTCCCTCCCAGGGGGAGCTGGGCAATGAGCAGTTCTTC
d_gene: .; v_gene: TRBV12-3/TRBV12-4; j_gene: TRBJ2-1; abundance: once; CDR3aa: CASSFTGAYNEQFF; CDR3nt: TGTGCCAGCAGTTTCACGGGGGCCTACAATGAGCAGTTCTTC
d_gene: .; v_gene: TRBV27; j_gene: TRBJ2-7; abundance: few; CDR3aa: CASSFGTPYEQYF; CDR3nt: TGTGCCAGCAGTTTTGGGACTCCGTACGAGCAGTACTTC
d_gene: TRBD1; v_gene: TRBV10-1; j_gene: TRBJ2-3; abundance: .; CDR3aa: CASSTTGALNTDTQYF; CDR3nt: TGCGCCAGCAGCACGACAGGGGCGTTAAACACAGATACGCAGTATTTT
d_gene: .; v_gene: TRBV12-5; j_gene: TRBJ2-1; abundance: .; CDR3aa: CASGLEHNEQFF; CDR3nt: TGTGCTAGTGGTTTGGAACACAATGAGCAGTTCTTC
d_gene: TRBD1; v_gene: TRBV29-1; j_gene: TRBJ2-5; abundance: .; CDR3aa: CSVVTGVGGKTQYF; CDR3nt: TGCAGCGTGGTGACAGGGGTGGGTGGGAAGACCCAGTACTTC
d_gene: TRBD1; v_gene: TRBV4-2; j_gene: TRBJ2-3; abundance: few; CDR3aa: CASSQLQGAIGTDTQYF; CDR3nt: TGTGCCAGCAGCCAGCTACAGGGGGCAATTGGCACAGATACGCAGTATTTT